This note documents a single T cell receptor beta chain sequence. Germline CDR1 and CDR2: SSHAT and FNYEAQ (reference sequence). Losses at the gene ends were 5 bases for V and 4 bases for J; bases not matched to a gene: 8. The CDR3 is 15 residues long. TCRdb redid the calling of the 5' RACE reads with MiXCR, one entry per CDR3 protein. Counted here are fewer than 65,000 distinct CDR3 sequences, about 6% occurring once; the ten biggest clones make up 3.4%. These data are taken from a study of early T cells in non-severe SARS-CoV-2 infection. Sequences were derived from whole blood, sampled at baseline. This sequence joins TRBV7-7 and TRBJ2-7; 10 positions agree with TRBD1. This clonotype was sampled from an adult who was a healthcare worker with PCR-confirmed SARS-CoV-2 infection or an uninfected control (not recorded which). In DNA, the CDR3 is TGTGCCAGCAGCGCCATAGACAGGGGGCTTTACGAGCAGTACTTC. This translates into CASSAIDRGLYEQYF.